Listed here are 27 T cell receptor beta chains from one sample, sequenced in a study of T-cell reconstitution after alpha-beta-depleted transplantation in children. The library targeted TCRbeta and was prepared with unique molecular identifiers. One entry per CDR3 protein results from TCRdb running MiXCR on the PCR reads. The data hold tens of thousands of distinct CDR3 sequences, with around 9% observed a single time. The sample in question was PBMCs, mostly from graft donor cells, obtained 60 days after TCRalphabeta/CD19-depleted stem cell transplant. Source of these receptors: a male patient between 2 and 10 years old who had a stem cell transplant for chronic granulomatous disease, so the T cells may come from the graft donor.

Ten or more counts support this clonotype. J is TRBJ2-1 and V is TRBV12-3 or TRBV12-4; no definite D call. The CDR3 spans 15 residues. Trimming stripped 6 bases from V and 6 bases from J, with 18 bases between. The DNA of the CDR3 is TGTGCCAGCAGCCCCATTAGGGTTCCGGTCAATGAGCAGTTCTTC. Amino acid sequence: CASSPIRVPVNEQFF.

In its sample, this clonotype was seen many times. The CDR3 sequence is CASSPGREQYF. The CDR3 DNA is TGTGCCAGCAGCCCCGGGCGCGAGCAGTACTTC. This chain uses TRBV12-3 or TRBV12-4 with TRBJ2-7; D not resolved. CDR3 length equals 11 residues. The V gene lost 6 bases and the J gene lost 6 bases, with 9 bases spanning the gap.

This clonotype showed up just once. A much more abundant neighbour one base away suggests this may be a read error. The chain has TRBV7-6 and TRBJ1-2; D gene ambiguous. The CDR3 extends over 14 amino acids. CDR1 is SGHVS and CDR2 is FNYEAQ in the germline V gene. Trimming cost V 5 bases and J 6 bases, with 16 bases left between them. CDR3 nucleotide sequence: TGTGCCAGCAGCACGCTTACAGAGGCGGATGGCTACACCTTC. Translating gives CASSTLTEADGYTF.

There are many counts of this clonotype. This chain uses TRBV7-6 with TRBJ2-7; 10 bases are a match to TRBD1. J lost 1 base, V lost 6 bases, and 6 bases had no gene match. The germline CDR1 and CDR2 sequences are SGHVS and FNYEAQ. The CDR3 is 15 residues long. CDR3 bases: TGTGCCAGCAGTCGGGGACAGGGGAGATCCTACGAGCAGTACTTC. It yields the protein CASSRGQGRSYEQYF.

The genes are TRBV18 and TRBJ2-1; TRBD2 matches 7 bases. Per germline, CDR1 KGHSH and CDR2 LQKENI. The CDR3 length is 14 residues. Losses at the gene ends were 3 bases for V and 1 base for J; bases not matched to a gene: 0. The CDR3 sequence: CASSPRGSYNEQFF. The CDR3, as DNA: TGTGCCAGCTCACCGCGGGGGTCCTACAATGAGCAGTTCTTC.

V usage is TRBV7-3 and J usage is TRBJ2-3; D ambiguous. With 1 base removed from V and 1 base from J, the gap between germline ends came to 6 bases. CDR1 SGHTA and CDR2 FQGTGA come from the germline V gene. The CDR3 runs 14 residues. This CDR3 reads CASSLRRRTDTQYF. Written as DNA, the CDR3 is TGTGCCAGCAGCTTAAGGCGGCGCACAGATACGCAGTATTTT.

The chain recombines TRBV10-3 with TRBJ2-7; D may be TRBD1 (5 bases). The CDR3 is made up of 13 amino acids. Germline V CDR1 and CDR2: ENHRY, SYGVKD. Trimming stripped 7 bases from V and 4 bases from J, with 14 bases between. The CDR3, as DNA: TGTGCCATCACCAACTTCCAGGGTTACGAGCAGTACTTC. Translated: CAITNFQGYEQYF.

In its sample, this clonotype was seen a few times. The V call is TRBV20-1, the J call TRBJ2-7; 15 nucleotides line up with TRBD2. The CDR3 has 16 amino acids. Germline trimming cut 4 bases from V and 4 bases from J; bases unmatched to any gene: 8. CDR1 is DFQATT and CDR2 is SNEGSKA in the germline V gene (reference sequence). The CDR3 DNA reads TGCAGTGCTACCGGACTAGCGGGAGGGCCATCATACGAGCAGTACTTC. Translated, it gives CSATGLAGGPSYEQYF.

The V gene is TRBV5-4, the J gene TRBJ2-1, with TRBD2 matching over 8 bases. The CDR3 is 16 residues long. V gave up 0 bases and J gave up 3 bases; unmatched junction bases: 5. The germline gives CDR1 SGHNT, CDR2 YYREEE (reference sequence). CDR3 nucleotides: TGTGCCAGCAGCTTGGCCGGTAGCGGGATCTACAATGAGCAGTTCTTC. This codes for CASSLAGSGIYNEQFF. Combining the CDR3 with reference TRBV5-4 and TRBJ2-1 gives the whole variable domain ETGVTQSPTHLIKTRGQQVTLRCSSQSGHNTVSWYQQALGQGPQFIFQYYREEENGRGNFPPRFSGLQFPNYSSELNVNALELDDSALYLCASSLAGSGIYNEQFFGPGTRLTVL.

Ten or more counts support this clonotype. The genes are TRBV30 and TRBJ2-2; no definite D call. Germline-derived CDR1 and CDR2 are GTSNPN and SVGIG (reference sequence). There are 12 residues in the CDR3. V dropped 4 bases and J dropped 2 bases, with 5 bases sitting between them. CDR3 loop: CAWTLNTGELFF. Here the CDR3 DNA reads TGTGCCTGGACTCTTAACACCGGGGAGCTGTTTTTT. The complete variable domain, with remaining parts taken from reference TRBV30 and TRBJ2-2, reads SQTIHQWPATLVQPVGSPLSLECTVEGTSNPNLYWYRQAAGRGLQLLFYSVGIGQISSEVPQNLSASRPQDRQFILSSKKLLLSDSGFYLCAWTLNTGELFFGEGSRLTVL.

This clonotype was observed at least ten times. This chain uses TRBV7-7 with TRBJ2-3; TRBD1 matches at 9 bases. Germline V CDR1 and CDR2: SSHAT, FNYEAQ (reference sequence). The V and J ends lost 5 bases and 3 bases, in that order; junction bases with no gene match: 6. The CDR3 consists of 15 residues. CDR3 amino acids: CASSLGTGRTDTQYF. The CDR3 DNA sequence: TGTGCCAGCAGCCTCGGGACAGGGAGAACAGATACGCAGTATTTT.

In its sample, this clonotype was seen many times. V and J are TRBV28 and TRBJ2-7; no firm D call. The CDR3 length is 14 residues. Germline V gene data show CDR1 as MDHEN and CDR2 as SYDVKM. Deletions cut 1 base from V and 2 bases from J, with 9 bases between. CDR3 sequence reads: CASSLFDGTYEQYF. The CDR3 coding sequence is TGTGCCAGCAGTTTATTTGACGGTACCTACGAGCAGTACTTC.

This clonotype was seen many times. The V gene is TRBV20-1, the J gene TRBJ2-7; D might be TRBD2 (6 bases). This CDR3 comprises 12 residues. Germline CDR1 is DFQATT and CDR2 is SNEGSKA (reference sequence). The V gene lost 3 bases and the J gene lost 3 bases, with 9 bases spanning the gap. CDR3 nucleotide sequence: TGCAGTGCTAGCCTGACTAGCTACGAGCAGTACTTC. Its protein is CSASLTSYEQYF.

This clonotype was counted ten times or more. The V and J genes are TRBV20-1 and TRBJ2-7, with 10 bases fitting TRBD1. Germline V lookup: CDR1 DFQATT, CDR2 SNEGSKA (reference sequence). The CDR3 totals 15 residues. The trim removed 5 bases at V and 2 bases at J, leaving 9 bases unmatched. For the CDR3, the DNA is TGCAGTGCTCAAAATCGGGACAGGGGAACCTACGAGCAGTACTTC. This gives the protein CSAQNRDRGTYEQYF.

To note about this clonotype: This may be a read error, as it is one base from a much larger clone. V usage is TRBV7-2 and J usage is TRBJ2-1, with D hard to call. Per the germline V gene, CDR1 is SGHTA and CDR2 is FQGNSA. The CDR3 runs 13 residues. In nucleotides, the CDR3 is TGTGCCAGCAGCCTCGACAACTACAAAGAGCAGTTCTTC. Its protein product is CASSLDNYKEQFF.

This clonotype was recorded a few times. The chain employs TRBV12-3 or TRBV12-4 and TRBJ2-6; 11 nucleotides align to TRBD1. Trimming removed 6 bases from V and 4 bases from J; junction bases left unmatched: 5. The CDR3 spans 16 residues. The CDR3 here is CASSGQGAAGANVLTF. The CDR3 nucleotides are TGTGCCAGCAGCGGACAGGGGGCAGCAGGGGCCAACGTCCTGACTTTC.

This clonotype occurred many times. The chain is built from TRBV20-1 and TRBJ2-3, with 11 positions matching TRBD2. The CDR3 runs to 17 residues. V dropped 5 bases and J dropped 0; count of bases not matched to a gene: 10. Germline values: CDR1 DFQATT, CDR2 SNEGSKA (reference sequence). The CDR3 bases are TGCAGTGCTTTGACTAGCGGGAACCTTTTTAGCACAGATACGCAGTATTTT. Translating gives CSALTSGNLFSTDTQYF.

The table lists this clonotype with a few counts. The V call is TRBV5-1, the J call TRBJ1-2; TRBD1 might be the D (5 bases). In germline, CDR1 is SGHRS, CDR2 YFSETQ. The CDR3 is 14 amino acids. V lost 0 bases, J lost 7 bases, and 13 bases lay in between. The CDR3 here is CASSLESGYSGYTF. The CDR3 coding sequence is TGCGCCAGCAGCTTGGAGTCAGGGTATTCTGGCTACACCTTC.

This clonotype was seen repeatedly, ten times or more. The chain combines TRBV6-2 or TRBV6-3 with TRBJ2-1, with 7 positions matching TRBD2. The germline V gene encodes CDR1 MNHEY and CDR2 SVGEGT. Germline trimming cut 2 bases from V and 3 bases from J; bases unmatched to any gene: 4. The CDR3 has 15 amino acids. As DNA, the CDR3 is TGTGCCAGCAGTTACGTGGCTAGCGGCTACAATGAGCAGTTCTTC. This gives the protein CASSYVASGYNEQFF.

A few counts support this clonotype. The CDR3 sequence is CASRTSGKGDTQYF. CDR3 coding DNA: TGTGCCAGCCGGACTAGCGGGAAAGGAGATACGCAGTATTTT. The rearrangement joins TRBV27 to TRBJ2-3; TRBD2 matches at 12 bases. Germline loops: CDR1 MNHEY, CDR2 SMNVEV (reference sequence). J gave up 5 bases and V 8 bases, and 5 bases lay outside the gene matches. This CDR3 comprises 14 residues.

This clonotype was counted ten times or more. The chain recombines TRBV20-1 with TRBJ1-5; D is ambiguous. V lost 0 bases to trimming and J lost 4 bases, with 10 bases between them. This CDR3 has 14 residues. The germline V gene has CDR1 DFQATT and CDR2 SNEGSKA (reference sequence). For the CDR3, the DNA is TGCAGTGCTAGAGATGGGAAAGAGAATCAGCCCCAGCATTTT. It codes for CSARDGKENQPQHF.

This chain uses TRBV6-4 with TRBJ2-3; TRBD1 matches 10 bases. CDR1 is MRHNA, CDR2 SNTAGT, per germline. V was pared by 6 bases and J by 0 bases, with 15 bases of the junction left unmatched. This CDR3 has 19 residues. CDR3 region: CASSSTWPGQGTSTDTQYF. The CDR3 nucleotides read TGTGCCAGCAGCTCGACCTGGCCGGGACAGGGGACTAGCACAGATACGCAGTATTTT.

CDR3 protein: CASSPRQGLVMDSPLHF. The DNA for the CDR3 is TGTGCCAGCAGCCCACGACAGGGTTTGGTTATGGATTCACCCCTCCACTTT. The rearrangement uses TRBV7-9 and TRBJ1-6; the match to TRBD1 covers 7 bases. The CDR3 contains 17 residues. The ends lost 5 bases at V and 8 bases at J; junction bases unmatched: 15. The germline CDR1 and CDR2 sequences are SEHNR and FQNEAQ (reference sequence).

This clonotype was counted many times. The chain uses TRBV14 and TRBJ1-2, with D possibly matching TRBD1 (6 bases). The germline V gene encodes CDR1 SGHDN and CDR2 FVKESK. Deletions cut 3 bases from V and 6 bases from J, with 17 bases between. The CDR3 has 15 residues. DNA for the CDR3: TGTGCCAGCAGCCACACTCTCACAGGGTATCATGGCTACACCTTC. The encoded protein is CASSHTLTGYHGYTF.

This clonotype was seen repeatedly, ten times or more. The V call is TRBV11-2, the J call TRBJ2-7; D not resolved. Trimming removed 2 bases at V and 6 bases at J, with 11 bases between. Germline loops: CDR1 SGHAT, CDR2 FQNNGV. This CDR3 is 13 amino acids long. The CDR3 coding sequence is TGTGCCAGCAGCTTAATCCTGGGTAGCGAGCAGTACTTC. It translates to CASSLILGSEQYF.

This clonotype has a count of ten or more. The chain uses TRBV6-2 or TRBV6-3 and TRBJ2-3; D ambiguous. Trimming shortened V by 0 bases and J by 5 bases, and 6 bases separated the two germline ends. From germline, CDR1 is MNHEY and CDR2 SVGEGT. CDR3 length: 13 amino acids. DNA for the CDR3: TGTGCCAGCAGTTACTCGCCGGAAGATACGCAGTATTTT. Its translation is CASSYSPEDTQYF.

This clonotype came up many times. The CDR3, as DNA: TGTGCCAGCAGCTCTCGTATACCTGGGGCCAACGTCCTGACTTTC. Translating it yields CASSSRIPGANVLTF. The rearrangement uses TRBV6-5 and TRBJ2-6; D gene ambiguous. Germline CDR1 MNHEY, CDR2 SVGAGI. The CDR3 extends over 15 amino acids. The V gene lost 6 bases and the J gene lost 2 bases, with 11 bases spanning the gap.